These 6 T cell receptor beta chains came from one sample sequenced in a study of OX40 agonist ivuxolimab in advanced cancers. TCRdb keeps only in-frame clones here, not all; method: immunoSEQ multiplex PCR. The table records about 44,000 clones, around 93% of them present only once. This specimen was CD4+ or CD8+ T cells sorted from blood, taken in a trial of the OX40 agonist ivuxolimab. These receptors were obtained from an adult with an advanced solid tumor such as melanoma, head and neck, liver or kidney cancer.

The CDR3 DNA is TGCGCCAGCAGCCAAGATTGGGTAGCGGGAGCTGGGGAGCAGTACTTC. Translated: CASSQDWVAGAGEQYF. This chain joins TRBV4-1 and TRBJ2-7, with 9 positions matching TRBD2. The junction had 10 bases not matched to a gene; V was cut back by 0 bases and J by 7 bases. Germline lookup yields CDR1 MGHRA and CDR2 YSYEKL. The CDR3 is 16 residues long.

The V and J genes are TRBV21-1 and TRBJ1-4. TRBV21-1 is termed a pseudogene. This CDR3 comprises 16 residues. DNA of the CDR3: TGTGCCAGCAGCTCCCTATCGGTCAGGGAGTCAGGAAAAACTGTTTTT. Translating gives CASSSLSVRESGKTVF.

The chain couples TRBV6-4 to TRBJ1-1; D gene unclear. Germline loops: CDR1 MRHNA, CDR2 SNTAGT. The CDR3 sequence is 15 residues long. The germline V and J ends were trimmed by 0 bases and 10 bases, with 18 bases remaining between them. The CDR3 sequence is CASSDSPAGAEGAFF. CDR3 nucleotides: TGTGCCAGCAGTGACTCCCCCGCCGGAGCGGAGGGAGCTTTCTTT.

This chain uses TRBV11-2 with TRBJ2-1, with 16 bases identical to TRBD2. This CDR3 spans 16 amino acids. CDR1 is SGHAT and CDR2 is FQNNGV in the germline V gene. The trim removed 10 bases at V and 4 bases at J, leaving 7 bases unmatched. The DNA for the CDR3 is TGTGCCACCGAGGGACTAGCGGGAGGGGTGTACAATGAGCAGTTCTTC. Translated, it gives CATEGLAGGVYNEQFF.

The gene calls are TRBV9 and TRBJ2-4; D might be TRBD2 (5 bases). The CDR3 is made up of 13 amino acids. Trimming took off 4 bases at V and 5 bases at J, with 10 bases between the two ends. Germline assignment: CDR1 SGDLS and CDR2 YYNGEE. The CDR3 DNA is TGTGCCAGCAGCTCCTCCGGGGAAAACATTCAGTACTTC. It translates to CASSSSGENIQYF.

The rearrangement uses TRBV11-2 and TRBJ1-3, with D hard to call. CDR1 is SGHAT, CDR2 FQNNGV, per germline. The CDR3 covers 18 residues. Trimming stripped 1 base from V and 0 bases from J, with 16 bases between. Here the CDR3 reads CASSLGSASPYSGNTIYF. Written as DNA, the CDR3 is TGTGCCAGCAGCTTAGGGTCTGCCAGCCCTTACTCTGGAAACACCATATATTTT. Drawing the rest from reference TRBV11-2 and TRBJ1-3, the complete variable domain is EAGVAQSPRYKIIEKRQSVAFWCNPISGHATLYWYQQILGQGPKLLIQFQNNGVVDDSQLPKDRFSAERLKGVDSTLKIQPAKLEDSAVYLCASSLGSASPYSGNTIYFGEGSWLTVV.